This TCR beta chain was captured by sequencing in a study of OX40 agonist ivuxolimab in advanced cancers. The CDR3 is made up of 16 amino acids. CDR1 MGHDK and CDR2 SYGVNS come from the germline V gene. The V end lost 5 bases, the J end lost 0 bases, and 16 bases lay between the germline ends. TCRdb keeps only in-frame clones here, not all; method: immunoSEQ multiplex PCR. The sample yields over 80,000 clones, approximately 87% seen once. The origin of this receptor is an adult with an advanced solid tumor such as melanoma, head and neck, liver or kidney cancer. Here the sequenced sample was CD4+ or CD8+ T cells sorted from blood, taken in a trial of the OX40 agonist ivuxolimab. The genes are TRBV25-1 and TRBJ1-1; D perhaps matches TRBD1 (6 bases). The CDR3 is CASSPRGTLMNTEAFF. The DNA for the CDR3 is TGTGCCAGCAGTCCTCGGGGGACACTTATGAACACTGAAGCTTTCTTT.